This entry features one T cell receptor (beta chain) sequence. Its target is unknown. The data were taken from a study of T cell responses to AZD1222 COVID-19 vaccine. Regarding the study as a whole: Vaccine-associated CD4 TCRs ranged over spike, dominating at 160-218 and 743-854.

CDR1 is ENHRY and CDR2 is SYGVKD in the germline V gene. Unmatched junction bases numbered 2, after V lost 7 bases and J lost 2 bases. This CDR3 is built from 13 residues. TCRdb's copy holds only in-frame clones and misses some; the assay was immunoSEQ multiplex PCR. Of about 150,000 clones in the sample, about nine tenths were seen once. The V call is TRBV10-3, the J call TRBJ2-1, with 7 bases lining up with TRBD2. The sequence was obtained from an adult who received the AZD1222 COVID-19 vaccine. The source was peripheral blood, collected 28 days after the second AZD1222 dose. Here the CDR3 reads CAIKGGTYNEQFF. CDR3 in DNA: TGTGCCATCAAGGGAGGGACCTACAATGAGCAGTTCTTC.